This T cell receptor beta chain was captured by sequencing in a study of Ad26.COV2.S vaccination and SARS-CoV-2 variants. Study summary: Dosing was one shot or two shots 56 days apart. Overall study results and limits: Vaccinees displayed broader spike-specific TCR repertoires than placebo recipients.

The data were produced by immunoSEQ multiplex PCR, yet TCRdb's version contains in-frame clones alone and is incomplete. Of more than 300,000 clones detected, just over 85% appear once; the ten largest clones hold roughly 2.1%. As to this clone: Its antigen is not known.

The CDR3 extends over 14 amino acids. V lost 1 base to trimming and J lost 1 base, with 7 bases between them. From germline, CDR1 is SGHAT and CDR2 FQNNGV. Treatment given: 15 to 20 received Ad26.COV2.S at low or high dose, single or two shots; roughly 5 received placebo; per-sample allocation not given. Collection of the samples took place on day 63 after the first injection of vaccine or placebo. An adult aged 18-55 years in Boston served as the donor. Built on an Ad26 vector, the vaccine expressed Wuhan-strain SARS-CoV-2 spike. The source material was peripheral blood, sampled in a trial of Ad26.COV2.S vaccine versus placebo. This sequence was found in a person between 18 and 60 years old who received the Ad26.COV2.S COVID-19 vaccine or a placebo. This chain joins TRBV11-2 and TRBJ1-1; D is unresolved. The CDR3 bases are TGTGCCAGCAGCTTAGCTTACGGGAACACTGAAGCTTTCTTT. This codes for CASSLAYGNTEAFF.